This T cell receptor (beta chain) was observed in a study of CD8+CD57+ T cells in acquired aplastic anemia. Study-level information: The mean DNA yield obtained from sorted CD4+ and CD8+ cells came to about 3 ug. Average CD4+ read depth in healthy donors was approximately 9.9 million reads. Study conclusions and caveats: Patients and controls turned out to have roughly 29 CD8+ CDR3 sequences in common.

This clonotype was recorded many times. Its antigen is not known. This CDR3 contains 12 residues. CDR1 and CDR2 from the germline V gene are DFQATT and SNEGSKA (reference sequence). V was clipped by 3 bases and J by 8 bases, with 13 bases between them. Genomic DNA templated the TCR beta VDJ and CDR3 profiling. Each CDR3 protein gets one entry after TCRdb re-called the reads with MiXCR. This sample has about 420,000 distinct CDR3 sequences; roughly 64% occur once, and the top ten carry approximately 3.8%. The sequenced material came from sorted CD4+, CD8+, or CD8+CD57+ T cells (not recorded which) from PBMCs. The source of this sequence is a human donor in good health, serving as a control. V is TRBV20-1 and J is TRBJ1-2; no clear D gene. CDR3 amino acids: CSASIGNGGYTF. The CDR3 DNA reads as TGCAGTGCTAGTATCGGAAATGGGGGCTACACCTTC.